The clone carrying this T cell receptor (beta chain) showed up just a few times. The antigen remains undetermined. CD45RO-negative cells were positively selected for CCR7, leaving out terminally differentiated effector memory CD45RA+ cells. The data stem from a study of shared clonotypes between healthy human individuals. The CDR3 spans 14 residues. General study results and limits: Larger estimated richness was generally seen in naive subsets than in memory subsets. All-four-donor shared clonotypes had higher generation probabilities than non-shared clonotypes did. It was observed that roughly 5.5% of naive CD4 clonotypes were shared across a handful of donors.

Clones were sequenced by immunoSEQ multiplex PCR, and TCRdb holds only the in-frame ones, with some missing. The sample yields about 2,200,000 clones, approximately 94% seen once. This clonotype originated in a man between 18 and 35 years old in good health. Some clones in this sample may be carry-over from other donors' samples. The chain recombines TRBV21-1 with TRBJ2-7. TRBV21-1 is labeled a pseudogene. The sample taken for sequencing was naive CD8+ T cells from PBMCs. CDR3: CASVLLRTTYEQYF. The CDR3 bases are TGTGCCAGCGTCCTCTTACGGACCACCTACGAGCAGTACTTC.